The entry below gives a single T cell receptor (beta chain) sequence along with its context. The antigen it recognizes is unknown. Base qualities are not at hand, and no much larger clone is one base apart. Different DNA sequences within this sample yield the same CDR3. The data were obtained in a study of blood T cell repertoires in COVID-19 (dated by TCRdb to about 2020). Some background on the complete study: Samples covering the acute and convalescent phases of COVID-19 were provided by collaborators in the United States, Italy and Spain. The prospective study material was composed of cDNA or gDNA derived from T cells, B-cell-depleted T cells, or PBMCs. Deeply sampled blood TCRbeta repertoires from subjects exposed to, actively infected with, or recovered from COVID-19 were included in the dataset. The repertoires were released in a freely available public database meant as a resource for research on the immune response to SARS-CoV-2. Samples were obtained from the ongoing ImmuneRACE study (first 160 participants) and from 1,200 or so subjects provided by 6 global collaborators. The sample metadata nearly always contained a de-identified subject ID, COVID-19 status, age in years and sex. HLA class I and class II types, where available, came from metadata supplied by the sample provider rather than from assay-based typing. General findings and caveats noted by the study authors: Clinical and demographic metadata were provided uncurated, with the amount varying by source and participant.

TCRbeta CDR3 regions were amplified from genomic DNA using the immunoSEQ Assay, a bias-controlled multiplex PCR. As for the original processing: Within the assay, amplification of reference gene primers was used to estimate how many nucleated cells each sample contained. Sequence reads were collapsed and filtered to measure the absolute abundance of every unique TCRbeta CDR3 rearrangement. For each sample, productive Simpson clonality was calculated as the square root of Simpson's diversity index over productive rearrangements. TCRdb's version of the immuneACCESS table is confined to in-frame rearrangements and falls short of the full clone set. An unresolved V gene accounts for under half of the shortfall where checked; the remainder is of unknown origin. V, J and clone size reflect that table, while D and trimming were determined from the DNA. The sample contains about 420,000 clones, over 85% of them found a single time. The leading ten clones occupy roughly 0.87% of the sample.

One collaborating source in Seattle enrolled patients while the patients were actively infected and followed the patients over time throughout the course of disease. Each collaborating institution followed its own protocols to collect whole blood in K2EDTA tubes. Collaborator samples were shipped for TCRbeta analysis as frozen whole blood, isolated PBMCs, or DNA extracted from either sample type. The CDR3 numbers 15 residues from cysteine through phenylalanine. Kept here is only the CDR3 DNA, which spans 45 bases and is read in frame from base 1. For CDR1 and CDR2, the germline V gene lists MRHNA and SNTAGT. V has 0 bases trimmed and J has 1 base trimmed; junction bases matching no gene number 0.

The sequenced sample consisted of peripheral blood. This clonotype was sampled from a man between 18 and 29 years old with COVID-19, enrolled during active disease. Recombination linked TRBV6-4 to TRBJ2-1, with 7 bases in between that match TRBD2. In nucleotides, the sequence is TGTGCCAGCAGTGACTCTAGCGGGTCCTACAATGAGCAGTTCTTC. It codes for CASSDSSGSYNEQFF.